The 13 T cell receptor beta chains listed next were all sequenced from one sample in a study of Graves' ophthalmopathy and Graves' hyperthyroidism. For repertoire sequencing, the TCR beta CDR3 regions were amplified from RNA transcripts. The library came from an HTBI-primed first-round RT-PCR and a second-round multiplex PCR. TCRdb independently ran MiXCR on the multiplex PCR reads; one entry per CDR3 protein. Of hundreds of thousands of distinct CDR3 sequences in the sample, approximately 40% were seen once. Sequencing used peripheral blood. The receptors were gathered from an adult man with Graves' ophthalmopathy.

This chain connects TRBV5-1 to TRBJ2-7; tentatively, D is TRBD2 (5 bases). The ends were cut back, 4 bases at V and 2 bases at J, with 16 bases in the middle. CDR1 and CDR2 (germline): SGHRS, YFSETQ. CDR3 length: 15 residues. CDR3 nucleotide sequence: TGCGCCAGCAGCCAAGCCTCTAGCTTAACCTACGAGCAGTACTTC. This translates into CASSQASSLTYEQYF.

V gene TRBV25-1 combines with J gene TRBJ2-1; D not certain. Trimming removed 5 bases from V and 9 bases from J, with 14 bases in between. The CDR3 totals 13 residues. Germline loops: CDR1 MGHDK, CDR2 SYGVNS. The CDR3 DNA sequence: TGTGCCAGCAGTTCCAGGTATAGTGGTGAGCAGTTCTTC. Amino acid sequence: CASSSRYSGEQFF.

The V call is TRBV10-3, the J call TRBJ2-3; D gene ambiguous. Germline-derived CDR1 and CDR2 are ENHRY and SYGVKD. CDR3 length: 14 residues. V was trimmed by 10 bases and J by 0 bases, leaving 14 bases between them. CDR3 in amino acids: CASSARPSTDTQYF. CDR3 nucleotide sequence: TGTGCCAGCAGCGCCCGCCCTAGCACAGATACGCAGTATTTT.

The CDR3 DNA sequence: TGCAGCGTTGTGGCGGGAGGGTTTACCTACGAGCAGTACTTC. It is translated as CSVVAGGFTYEQYF. The chain uses TRBV29-1 and TRBJ2-7; 9 bases are a match to TRBD2. The V segment lost 4 bases and the J segment 2 bases; nucleotides outside the gene matches: 6. Germline V CDR1 and CDR2: SQVTM, ANQGSEA. The CDR3 loop spans 14 amino acids.

The V call is TRBV5-6, the J call TRBJ2-7, with 8 bases identical to TRBD1. The junction had 4 bases not matched to a gene; V was cut back by 3 bases and J by 5 bases. The CDR3 runs to 13 residues. CDR1 and CDR2 (germline): SGHDT, YYEEEE. The CDR3 spells CASSWTGFDEQYF. CDR3 coding DNA: TGTGCCAGCAGCTGGACAGGGTTCGACGAGCAGTACTTC.

This clonotype turned up a few times. The V gene is TRBV28, the J gene TRBJ2-5; 8 nucleotides line up with TRBD2. There are 13 residues in the CDR3. V gave up 5 bases and J gave up 7 bases; unmatched junction bases: 6. CDR1 and CDR2 (germline): MDHEN, SYDVKM. The CDR3 is CASSRTSKGTQYF. CDR3 DNA sequence: TGTGCCAGCAGTCGGACTAGCAAAGGGACCCAGTACTTC.

On this clonotype: Germline and junction disagree at one end, which may indicate a read error. The rearrangement uses TRBV24-1 and TRBJ1-5; a weak D match, TRBD1 (5 bases). Germline lookup yields CDR1 KGHDR and CDR2 SFDVKD. The CDR3 consists of 15 residues. CDR3 region: CASSYSAREDQPQHF. In DNA form, the CDR3 reads TGTGCCAGCAGTTACTCGGCCAGGGAAGATCAGCCCCAGCATTTT.

The chain links TRBV28 to TRBJ1-2, with 7 bases fitting TRBD1. The CDR3 consists of 13 residues. Germline CDR1 is MDHEN and CDR2 is SYDVKM. V lost 1 base to trimming and J lost 7 bases; unmatched junction nucleotides: 3. This CDR3 reads CASSLSDRAGYTF. The CDR3 nucleotides read TGTGCCAGCAGTTTATCCGACAGGGCTGGCTACACCTTC.

In its sample, this clonotype was seen once. This chain links TRBV2 with TRBJ1-5; the D gene is possibly TRBD1 (5 bases). The CDR3 has 14 amino acids. The V and J ends lost 0 bases and 4 bases respectively, with 7 bases between them. Germline V lookup: CDR1 SNHLY, CDR2 FYNNEI. The CDR3 loop reads CASSEAGPNQPQHF. CDR3 coding DNA: TGTGCCAGCAGTGAAGCGGGGCCTAATCAGCCCCAGCATTTT.

The V gene is TRBV30, the J gene TRBJ1-5; the D gene is possibly TRBD1 (6 bases). CDR3 length: 13 amino acids. Between the trimmed V and J ends, which lost 1 base and 5 bases, there was a span of 9 bases. Germline loops: CDR1 GTSNPN, CDR2 SVGIG (reference sequence). The CDR3 spells CAWSAGVDQPQHF. The CDR3 DNA reads as TGTGCCTGGAGTGCAGGGGTTGATCAGCCCCAGCATTTT. The full variable domain, rest sourced from reference TRBV30 and TRBJ1-5, is SQTIHQWPATLVQPVGSPLSLECTVEGTSNPNLYWYRQAAGRGLQLLFYSVGIGQISSEVPQNLSASRPQDRQFILSSKKLLLSDSGFYLCAWSAGVDQPQHFGDGTRLSIL.

CDR3 residues: CASSAQQGFQNTGELFF. The CDR3 coding sequence is TGTGCCAGCAGTGCCCAACAGGGGTTTCAAAACACCGGGGAGCTGTTTTTT. The rearrangement links TRBV7-9 to TRBJ2-2; 7 bases agree with TRBD1. Germline CDR1 and CDR2: SEHNR and FQNEAQ (reference sequence). This CDR3 has 17 residues. The J segment lost 2 bases and the V segment lost 6 bases, leaving 12 bases of the junction unmatched.

The CDR3 DNA reads as TGTGCCAGCAATTTAGCGGGGGTTGACGAGCAGTACTTC. Translated, it gives CASNLAGVDEQYF. The chain recombines TRBV6-5 with TRBJ2-7, with TRBD2 matching 9 bases. From germline, CDR1 is MNHEY and CDR2 SVGAGI. CDR3 length: 13 amino acids. V shed 7 bases and J 5 bases; nucleotides not matched to a gene: 6.

CDR3 in DNA: TGTGCCAGCACCAGATGGGCTAGCGGGAGAGGCGAGCAGTACTTC. It translates to CASTRWASGRGEQYF. The chain has TRBV6-5 and TRBJ2-7, with 10 positions matching TRBD2. V was pared by 7 bases and J by 6 bases, with 12 bases of the junction left unmatched. The CDR3 spans 15 residues. Germline loops: CDR1 MNHEY, CDR2 SVGAGI.